This note documents a single T cell receptor beta chain sequence. The sample is drawn from a study of blood T cell repertoires in COVID-19. The data were produced by immunoSEQ multiplex PCR, yet TCRdb's version contains in-frame clones alone and is incomplete. The data hold 390,000 or so clones, with roughly 90% observed a single time. The CDR3 covers 16 residues. CDR1 is LNHDA and CDR2 is SQIVND in the germline V gene (reference sequence). V was shortened by 3 bases and J by 2 bases, with 17 bases between the two germline ends. The specimen was peripheral blood. J is TRBJ2-7 and V is TRBV19; tentative D call: TRBD1 (6 bases). This TCR was sampled from a woman between 25 and 40 years old with active or convalescent COVID-19. CDR3 sequence reads: CASSIFAQGPTYEQYF. The CDR3 DNA follows: TGTGCCAGTAGTATCTTCGCCCAGGGGCCTACCTACGAGCAGTACTTC.